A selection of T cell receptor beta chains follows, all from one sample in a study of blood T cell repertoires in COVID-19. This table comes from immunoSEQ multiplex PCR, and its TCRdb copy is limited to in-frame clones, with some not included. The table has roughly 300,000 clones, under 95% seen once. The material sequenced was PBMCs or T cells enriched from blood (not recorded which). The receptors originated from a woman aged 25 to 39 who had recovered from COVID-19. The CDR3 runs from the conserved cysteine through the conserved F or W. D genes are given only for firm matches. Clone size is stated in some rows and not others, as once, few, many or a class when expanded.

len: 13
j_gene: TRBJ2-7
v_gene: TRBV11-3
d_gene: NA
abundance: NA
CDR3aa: CASSLARSYEQYF
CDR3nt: TGTGCCAGCAGCTTAGCACGGAGCTACGAGCAGTACTTC

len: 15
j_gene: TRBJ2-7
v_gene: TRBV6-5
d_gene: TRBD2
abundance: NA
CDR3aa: CASTDPAGGLYEQYF
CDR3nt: TGTGCCAGCACCGATCCGGCGGGGGGCCTCTACGAGCAGTACTTC

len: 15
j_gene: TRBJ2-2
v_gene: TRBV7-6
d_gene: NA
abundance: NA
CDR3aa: CASSLGQRNTGELFF
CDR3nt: TGTGCCAGCAGCCTCGGACAGAGAAACACCGGGGAGCTGTTTTTT

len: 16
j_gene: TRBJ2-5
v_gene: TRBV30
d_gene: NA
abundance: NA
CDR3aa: CAWGQGLASGGETQYF
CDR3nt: TGTGCCTGGGGGCAAGGGCTAGCCTCCGGAGGCGAGACCCAGTACTTC

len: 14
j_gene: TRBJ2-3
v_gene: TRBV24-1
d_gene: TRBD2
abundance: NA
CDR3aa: CATSGLANTDTQYF
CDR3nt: TGTGCCACCTCTGGACTAGCAAATACAGATACGCAGTATTTT

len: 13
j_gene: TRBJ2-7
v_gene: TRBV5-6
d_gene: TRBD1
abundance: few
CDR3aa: CASSWDRDYEQYF
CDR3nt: TGTGCCAGCAGCTGGGACAGAGACTACGAGCAGTACTTC

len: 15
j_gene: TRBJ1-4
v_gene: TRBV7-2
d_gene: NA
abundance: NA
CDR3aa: CASRRGGLANEKLFF
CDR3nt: TGTGCCAGCAGGCGGGGGGGCTTGGCTAATGAAAAACTGTTTTTT

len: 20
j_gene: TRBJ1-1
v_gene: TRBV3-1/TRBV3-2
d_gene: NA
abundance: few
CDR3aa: CASSQTMVIGRIRANAEAFF
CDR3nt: TGTGCCAGCAGCCAAACGATGGTAATCGGAAGGATAAGAGCGAACGCTGAAGCTTTCTTT

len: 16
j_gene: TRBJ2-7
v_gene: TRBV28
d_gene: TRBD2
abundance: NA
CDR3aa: CASSSLTSGSLYEQYF
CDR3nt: TGTGCCAGCAGTTCTCTTACTAGCGGGAGTCTATACGAGCAGTACTTC

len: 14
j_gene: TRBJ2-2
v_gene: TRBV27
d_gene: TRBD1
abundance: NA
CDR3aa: CASSWTGGIGELFF
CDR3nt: TGTGCCAGCAGTTGGACAGGGGGCATCGGGGAGCTGTTTTTT

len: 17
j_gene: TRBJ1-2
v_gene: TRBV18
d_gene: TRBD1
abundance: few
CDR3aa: CASSPPFGQGSNYGYTF
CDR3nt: TGTGCCAGCTCACCACCGTTCGGACAGGGTAGTAACTATGGCTACACCTTC

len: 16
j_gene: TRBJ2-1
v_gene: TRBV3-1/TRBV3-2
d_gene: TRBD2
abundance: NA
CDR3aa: CASSRLTSGDYNEQFF
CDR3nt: TGTGCCAGCAGCCGCCTGACTAGCGGGGACTACAATGAGCAGTTCTTC

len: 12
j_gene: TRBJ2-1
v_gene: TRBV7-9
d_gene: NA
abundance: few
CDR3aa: CASRSEGGEQFF
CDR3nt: TGTGCCAGCAGATCAGAAGGAGGGGAGCAGTTCTTC

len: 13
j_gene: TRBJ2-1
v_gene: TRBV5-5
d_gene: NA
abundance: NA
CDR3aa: CASTFPGYNEQFF
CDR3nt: TGTGCCAGCACCTTCCCAGGGTACAATGAGCAGTTCTTC

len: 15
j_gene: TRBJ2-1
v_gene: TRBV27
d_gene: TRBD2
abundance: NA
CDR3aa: CASSLRLAGMDEQFF
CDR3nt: TGTGCCAGCAGTTTGCGGCTAGCGGGAATGGATGAGCAGTTCTTC

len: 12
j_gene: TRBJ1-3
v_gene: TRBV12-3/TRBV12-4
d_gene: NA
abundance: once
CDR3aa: CASSPSGNTIYF
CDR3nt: TGTGCCAGCAGCCCTTCTGGAAACACCATATATTTT

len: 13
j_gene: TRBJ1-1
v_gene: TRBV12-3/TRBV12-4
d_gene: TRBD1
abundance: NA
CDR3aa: CASSLDRVVEAFF
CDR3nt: TGTGCCAGCAGCCTGGACAGGGTAGTAGAAGCTTTCTTT

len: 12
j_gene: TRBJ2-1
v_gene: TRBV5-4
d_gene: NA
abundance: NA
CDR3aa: CASSYMNNEQFF
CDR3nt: TGTGCCAGCAGCTACATGAACAATGAGCAGTTCTTC

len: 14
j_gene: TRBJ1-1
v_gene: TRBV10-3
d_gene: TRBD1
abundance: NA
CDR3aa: CAISPGTATSGAFF
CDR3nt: TGTGCCATCAGCCCCGGGACAGCTACCTCAGGAGCTTTCTTT

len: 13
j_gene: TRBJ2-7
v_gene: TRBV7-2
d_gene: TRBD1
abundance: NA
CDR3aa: CASSKDRGGEQYF
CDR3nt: TGTGCCAGCAGTAAGGACAGGGGAGGCGAGCAGTACTTC

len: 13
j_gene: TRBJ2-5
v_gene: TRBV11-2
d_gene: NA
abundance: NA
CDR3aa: CASSFLFRETQYF
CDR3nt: TGTGCCAGCAGCTTTTTATTCAGGGAGACCCAGTACTTC

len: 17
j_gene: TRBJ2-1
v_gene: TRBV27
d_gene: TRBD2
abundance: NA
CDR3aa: CASSFDRSDGGKNEQFF
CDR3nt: TGTGCCAGCAGTTTCGACAGATCCGACGGGGGGAAAAATGAGCAGTTCTTC

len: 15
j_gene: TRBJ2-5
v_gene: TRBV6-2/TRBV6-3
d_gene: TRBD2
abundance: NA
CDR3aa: CASSYSTSDQETQYF
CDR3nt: TGTGCCAGCAGTTACTCGACTAGCGATCAGGAGACCCAGTACTTC

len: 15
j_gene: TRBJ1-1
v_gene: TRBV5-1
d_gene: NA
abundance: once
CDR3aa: CASSPNHGQNTEAFF
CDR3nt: TGCGCCAGCAGCCCAAACCACGGACAGAACACTGAAGCTTTCTTT

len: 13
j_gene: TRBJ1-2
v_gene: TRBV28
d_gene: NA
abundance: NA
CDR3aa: CASSFPGIGGYTF
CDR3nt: TGTGCCAGCAGTTTCCCAGGGATAGGTGGCTACACCTTC

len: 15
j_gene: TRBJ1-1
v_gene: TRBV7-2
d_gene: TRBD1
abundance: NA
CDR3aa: CASSLRGQKNTEAFF
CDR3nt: TGTGCCAGCAGCTTAAGGGGACAGAAGAACACTGAAGCTTTCTTT

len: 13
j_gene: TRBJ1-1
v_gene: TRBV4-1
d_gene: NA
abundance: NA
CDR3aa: CASSQTGNTEAFF
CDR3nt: TGCGCCAGCAGCCAAACGGGGAACACTGAAGCTTTCTTT

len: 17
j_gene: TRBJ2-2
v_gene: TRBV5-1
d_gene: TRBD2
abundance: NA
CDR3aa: CASSRGGGGLNTGELFF
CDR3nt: TGCGCCAGCAGCCGCGGTGGCGGGGGACTTAACACCGGGGAGCTGTTTTTT

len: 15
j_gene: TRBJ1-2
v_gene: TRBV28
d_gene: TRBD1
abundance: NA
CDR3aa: CASRSTRQGEYGYTF
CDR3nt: TGTGCCAGCAGATCAACCCGACAGGGGGAGTATGGCTACACCTTC

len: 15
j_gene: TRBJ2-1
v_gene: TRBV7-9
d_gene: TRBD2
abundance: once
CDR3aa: CASRSSGLAGTEQFF
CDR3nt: TGTGCCAGCAGGTCGTCGGGACTAGCGGGAACAGAGCAGTTCTTC

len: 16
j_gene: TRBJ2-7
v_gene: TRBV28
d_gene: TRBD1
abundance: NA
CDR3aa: CASPPGLGQGGYEQYF
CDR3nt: TGTGCCAGCCCCCCCGGGCTTGGACAGGGGGGCTACGAGCAGTACTTC

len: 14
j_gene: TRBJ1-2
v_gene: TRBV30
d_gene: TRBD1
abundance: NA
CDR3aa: CAWGGEGASYGYTF
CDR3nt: TGTGCCTGGGGAGGTGAGGGGGCCAGCTATGGCTACACCTTC

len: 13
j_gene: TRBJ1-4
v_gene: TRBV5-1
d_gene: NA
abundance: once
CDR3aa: CASSLRGDEKLFF
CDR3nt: TGCGCCAGCAGCTTAAGGGGTGATGAAAAACTGTTTTTT

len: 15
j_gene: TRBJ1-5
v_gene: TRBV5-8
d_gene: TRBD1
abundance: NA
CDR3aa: CASSLNRGAVEPQHF
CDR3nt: TGTGCCAGCAGCTTAAACAGGGGCGCGGTTGAGCCCCAGCATTTT

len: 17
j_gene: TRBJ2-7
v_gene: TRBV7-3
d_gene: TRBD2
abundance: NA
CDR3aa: CASSPRGVAGGLYEQYF
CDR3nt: TGTGCCAGCAGCCCGAGGGGGGTGGCGGGAGGGCTCTACGAGCAGTACTTC

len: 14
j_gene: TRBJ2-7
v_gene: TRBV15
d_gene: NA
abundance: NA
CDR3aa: CATSTGTPTTEQYF
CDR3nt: TGTGCCACCAGCACGGGGACACCAACGACCGAGCAGTACTTC

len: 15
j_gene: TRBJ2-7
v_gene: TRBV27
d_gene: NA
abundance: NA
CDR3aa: CASSCNTGGVYEQYF
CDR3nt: TGTGCCAGCAGTTGCAACACAGGGGGGGTCTACGAGCAGTACTTC

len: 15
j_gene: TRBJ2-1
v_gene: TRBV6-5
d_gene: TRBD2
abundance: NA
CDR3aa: CASSYGLAGRNEQFF
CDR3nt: TGTGCCAGCAGTTACGGTCTAGCGGGAAGGAATGAGCAGTTCTTC

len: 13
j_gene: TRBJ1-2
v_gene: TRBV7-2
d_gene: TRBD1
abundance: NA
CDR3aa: CASSSGQGFGYTF
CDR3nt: TGTGCCAGCAGCTCGGGACAGGGTTTTGGCTACACCTTC

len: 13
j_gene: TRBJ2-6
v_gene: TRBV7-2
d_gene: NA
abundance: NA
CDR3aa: CASSSSRANVLTF
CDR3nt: TGTGCCAGCAGCTCTTCTCGGGCCAACGTCCTGACTTTC

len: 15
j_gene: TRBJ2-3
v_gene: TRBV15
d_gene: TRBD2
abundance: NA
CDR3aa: CATSGGGTSTDTQYF
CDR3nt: TGTGCCACCAGCGGGGGGGGAACTAGCACAGATACGCAGTATTTT

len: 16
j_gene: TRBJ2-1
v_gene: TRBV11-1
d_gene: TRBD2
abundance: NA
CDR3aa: CASSPRSGGRNNEQFF
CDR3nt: TGTGCCAGCAGCCCCCGCAGCGGGGGGAGGAACAATGAGCAGTTCTTC

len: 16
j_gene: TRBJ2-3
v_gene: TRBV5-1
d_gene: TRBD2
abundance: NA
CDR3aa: CASSATSGTSTDTQYF
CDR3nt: TGCGCCAGCAGCGCCACTAGCGGGACTTCAACAGATACGCAGTATTTT

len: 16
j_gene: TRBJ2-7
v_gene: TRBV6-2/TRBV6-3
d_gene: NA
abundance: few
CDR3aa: CASSYSRGQTKNEQYF
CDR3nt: TGTGCCAGCAGTTACTCGCGCGGCCAGACCAAGAACGAGCAGTACTTC

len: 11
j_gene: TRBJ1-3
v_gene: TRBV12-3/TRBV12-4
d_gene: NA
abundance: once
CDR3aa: CASSRVNTIYF
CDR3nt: TGTGCCAGCAGCCGGGTAAACACCATATATTTT

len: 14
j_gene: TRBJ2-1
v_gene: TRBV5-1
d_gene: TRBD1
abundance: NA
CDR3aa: CASMKDRAGNEQFF
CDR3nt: TGCGCCAGCATGAAAGACAGGGCAGGGAATGAGCAGTTCTTC

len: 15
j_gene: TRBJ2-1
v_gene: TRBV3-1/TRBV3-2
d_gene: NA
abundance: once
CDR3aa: CASSRRGVRRNEQFF
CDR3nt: TGTGCCAGCAGCCGACGCGGGGTACGACGCAATGAGCAGTTCTTC

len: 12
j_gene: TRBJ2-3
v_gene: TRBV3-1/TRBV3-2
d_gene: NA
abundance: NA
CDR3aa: CASSLSRDWKCF
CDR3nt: TGTGCCAGCAGCCTTTCCCGAGACTGGAAGTGTTTT